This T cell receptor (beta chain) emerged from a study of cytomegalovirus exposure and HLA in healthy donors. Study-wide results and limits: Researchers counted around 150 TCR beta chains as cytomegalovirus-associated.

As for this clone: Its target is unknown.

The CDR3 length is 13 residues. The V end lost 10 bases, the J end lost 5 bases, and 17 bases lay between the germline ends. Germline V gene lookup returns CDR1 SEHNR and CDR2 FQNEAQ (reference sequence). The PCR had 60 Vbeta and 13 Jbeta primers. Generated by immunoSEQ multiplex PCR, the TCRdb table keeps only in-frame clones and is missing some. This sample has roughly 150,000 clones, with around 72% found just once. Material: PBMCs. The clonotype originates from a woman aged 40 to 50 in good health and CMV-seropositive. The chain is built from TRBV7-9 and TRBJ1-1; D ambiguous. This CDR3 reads CATREGSITEAFF. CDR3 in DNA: TGTGCCACTAGGGAGGGATCCATTACTGAAGCTTTCTTT.